This entry lists 27 T cell receptor beta chains sequenced from one sample in a study of beta chain features in type 1 diabetes. Study-level results: Across all four CD4+ subsets, people with type 1 diabetes showed modestly shorter TCRB CDR3s.

What these receptors recognize is not known. Expressed TCRB transcripts were sequenced because the isolated RNA had all been reverse transcribed beforehand. TCRdb keeps only in-frame clones here, not all; method: immunoSEQ multiplex PCR. The sample consists of 680,000 or so clones, roughly 12% of them appearing once. Sequenced sample: naive CD4+ T cells from blood. The receptors were sampled from a man in his late teens or twenties with type 1 diabetes.

This clone turned up a few times. The rearrangement joins TRBV30 to TRBJ2-7; 7 bases fit TRBD2. Germline lookup yields CDR1 GTSNPN and CDR2 SVGIG (reference sequence). V was clipped by 0 bases and J by 2 bases; unmatched bases: 7. There are 15 residues in the CDR3. CDR3 loop: CAWSVVGRVTYEQYF. In DNA form, the CDR3 reads TGTGCCTGGAGTGTCGTGGGGAGGGTGACCTACGAGCAGTACTTC.

This clone was seen only a few times. V is TRBV9 and J is TRBJ2-3, with 7 bases matching TRBD1. The V gene's germline CDR1 is SGDLS and CDR2 YYNGEE. Trimming removed 4 bases from V and 4 bases from J; junction bases left unmatched: 3. This CDR3 has 13 amino acids. For the CDR3, the DNA is TGTGCCAGCAGCATCGGACAGGCAGATACGCAGTATTTT. It is translated as CASSIGQADTQYF.

The chain links TRBV28 to TRBJ1-2; D is uncertain. Germline CDR1 reads MDHEN; CDR2 reads SYDVKM. V lost 0 bases and J 4 bases, leaving 9 bases between the germline ends. This CDR3 is built from 14 residues. This CDR3 reads CASSLWGIGYGYTF. The CDR3 region has the DNA TGTGCCAGCAGTTTATGGGGTATCGGCTATGGCTACACCTTC.

A few counts support this clone. The CDR3 DNA reads as TGCGCCAGCAGTCGGGGCTCTGGGGCCAACGTCCTGACTTTC. The encoded protein is CASSRGSGANVLTF. V usage is TRBV23-1 and J usage is TRBJ2-6; D is unclear. TRBV23-1 is labeled an ORF, and its function is uncertain. Trimming removed 4 bases from V and 0 bases from J, with 4 bases in between. The CDR3 length is 14 residues.

This clone was detected a few times. This chain links TRBV5-1 with TRBJ2-1, with no clear D. The CDR3 runs 15 residues. Germline V gives CDR1 SGHRS, CDR2 YFSETQ. Trimming took 5 bases from V and 0 from J, leaving 12 bases between them. CDR3 loop: CASRSDTSSYNEQFF. CDR3 bases: TGCGCCAGCAGATCCGACACCAGCTCCTACAATGAGCAGTTCTTC.

The chain couples TRBV2 to TRBJ2-1; tentatively, D is TRBD2 (5 bases). Trimming took off 7 bases at V and 0 bases at J, with 13 bases between the two ends. CDR3 size: 15 residues. Germline lookup yields CDR1 SNHLY and CDR2 FYNNEI. The CDR3 coding sequence is TGTGCCAGCACCCCGGGGAGCGGCTCCTACAATGAGCAGTTCTTC. It codes for CASTPGSGSYNEQFF.

The chain has TRBV30 and TRBJ1-5, with 8 nucleotides matching TRBD1. This CDR3 is 14 amino acids long. Germline V lookup: CDR1 GTSNPN, CDR2 SVGIG (reference sequence). The CDR3 loop reads CAAVWEQGGQPQHF. DNA for the CDR3: TGTGCTGCCGTTTGGGAACAGGGGGGCCAGCCCCAGCATTTT.

This clone has only a few counts. The rearrangement joins TRBV6-5 to TRBJ2-5; TRBD2 might be the D (6 bases). Germline CDR1 and CDR2: MNHEY and SVGAGI. The length of the CDR3 is 13 residues. V shed 5 bases and J shed 5 bases, with 12 bases lying between them. The CDR3 nucleotides read TGTGCCAGCAGTCGGCGGGGTTGGGAGACCCAGTACTTC. It translates to CASSRRGWETQYF.

This clone was seen a few times. V usage is TRBV4-1 and J usage is TRBJ1-1; 8 nucleotides align to TRBD1. The CDR3 contains 15 residues. The germline CDR1 and CDR2 sequences are MGHRA and YSYEKL. The V segment lost 3 bases and the J segment 1 base; nucleotides outside the gene matches: 4. CDR3 protein: CASSQHTGGNTEAFF. The CDR3 DNA sequence: TGCGCCAGCAGCCAGCATACAGGGGGGAACACTGAAGCTTTCTTT.

This clone was observed a handful of times. This chain uses TRBV5-6 with TRBJ1-1; no reliable D call. CDR3 length: 13 amino acids. With 1 base removed from V and 1 base from J, the gap between germline ends came to 5 bases. Germline V gene lookup returns CDR1 SGHDT and CDR2 YYEEEE. The CDR3 DNA reads TGTGCCAGCAGCTTGCTTTCGAACACTGAAGCTTTCTTT. It translates to CASSLLSNTEAFF.

This clone was detected only a few times. The rearrangement joins TRBV30 to TRBJ1-3; 9 nucleotides agree with TRBD1. Looked up from germline, CDR1 is GTSNPN and CDR2 is SVGIG (reference sequence). The CDR3 has 16 amino acids. The ends lost 4 bases at V and 3 bases at J; junction bases unmatched: 10. CDR3 loop: CAWIPTGTGYGNTIYF. The CDR3, as DNA: TGTGCCTGGATTCCTACCGGGACAGGGTATGGAAACACCATATATTTT. Combining the CDR3 with reference TRBV30 and TRBJ1-3 gives the whole variable domain SQTIHQWPATLVQPVGSPLSLECTVEGTSNPNLYWYRQAAGRGLQLLFYSVGIGQISSEVPQNLSASRPQDRQFILSSKKLLLSDSGFYLCAWIPTGTGYGNTIYFGEGSWLTVV.

This clone was observed a few times. The chain employs TRBV25-1 and TRBJ1-2, with TRBD1 matching over 8 bases. The V gene's germline CDR1 is MGHDK and CDR2 SYGVNS. The CDR3 sequence is 13 residues long. V lost 6 bases to trimming and J lost 2 bases; unmatched junction nucleotides: 2. The CDR3 loop is CASRGQGNYGYTF. The CDR3 DNA is TGTGCCAGCAGAGGACAGGGAAACTATGGCTACACCTTC.

The rearrangement joins TRBV4-2 to TRBJ2-7; unclear D gene. CDR3 length: 15 amino acids. Germline CDR1 LGHNA, CDR2 YNFKEQ. Trimming removed 1 base from V and 5 bases from J, with 15 bases in between. The CDR3 here is CASSQGPTGRDEQYF. The CDR3 coding sequence is TGTGCCAGCAGCCAAGGCCCTACCGGCCGGGACGAGCAGTACTTC.

J is TRBJ1-6 and V is TRBV2; no definite D call. Trimming removed 1 base at V and 14 bases at J, with 15 bases between. The CDR3 is 14 residues long. Germline values: CDR1 SNHLY, CDR2 FYNNEI. DNA for the CDR3: TGTGCCAGCAGTGAAGGGACCACCCCCGGGACCCTCCACTTT. Its translation: CASSEGTTPGTLHF.

This chain connects TRBV9 to TRBJ2-1; D is ambiguous. Trimming removed 0 bases at V and 9 bases at J, with 7 bases between. The V gene's germline CDR1 is SGDLS and CDR2 YYNGEE. The length of the CDR3 is 12 residues. The CDR3 DNA is TGTGCCAGCAGCGTAGCAGACACTGAGCAGTTCTTC. It translates to CASSVADTEQFF.

This clone turned up a few times. The genes are TRBV5-1 and TRBJ2-7; D is perhaps TRBD1 (5 bases). The CDR3 runs to 13 residues. Germline CDR1 SGHRS, CDR2 YFSETQ. With 2 bases removed from V and 11 bases from J, the gap between germline ends came to 17 bases. Here the CDR3 DNA reads TGCGCCAGCAGCTTTGAAGACAGTCCTGGGAAGTACTTC. It specifies CASSFEDSPGKYF.

The V gene is TRBV4-1, the J gene TRBJ2-3; 8 bases map to TRBD2. V shed 0 bases, J shed 6 bases, and the junction held 8 bases outside the gene matches. Germline CDR1 is MGHRA and CDR2 is YSYEKL. The CDR3 is 16 residues long. CDR3 region: CASSQEFERGSDTQYF. The CDR3, as DNA: TGCGCCAGCAGCCAAGAATTCGAGCGGGGGTCGGATACGCAGTATTTT.

The genes are TRBV6-5 and TRBJ1-2; no firm D call. Trimming removed 3 bases at V and 7 bases at J, with 18 bases between. The CDR3 length is 15 residues. CDR1 and CDR2 from the germline V gene are MNHEY and SVGAGI. CDR3 coding DNA: TGTGCCAGCAGTTATTTGGCTCCTCAAGATTCTGGCTACACCTTC. Translation gives CASSYLAPQDSGYTF.

The chain combines TRBV27 with TRBJ2-7; TRBD2 agrees at 8 bases. Germline V gene data show CDR1 as MNHEY and CDR2 as SMNVEV (reference sequence). This CDR3 is built from 15 residues. Losses at the gene ends were 5 bases for V and 0 bases for J; bases not matched to a gene: 6. CDR3 protein: CASSTTGTSSYEQYF. The CDR3 DNA follows: TGTGCCAGCAGTACCACCGGGACTAGCTCCTACGAGCAGTACTTC.

V usage is TRBV13 and J usage is TRBJ2-1; 8 bases line up with TRBD1. V gave up 3 bases and J gave up 4 bases; unmatched junction bases: 8. The CDR3 consists of 16 residues. Looked up from germline, CDR1 is PRHDT and CDR2 is FYEKMQ (reference sequence). CDR3 in DNA: TGTGCCAGCAGCTTCTCTACAGGACAGGGATACAATGAGCAGTTCTTC. This translates into CASSFSTGQGYNEQFF.

This clone was found a few times. The genes are TRBV18 and TRBJ1-2; 8 bases match TRBD1. The germline V gene has CDR1 KGHSH and CDR2 LQKENI. V gave up 6 bases and J gave up 5 bases; unmatched junction bases: 5. This CDR3 has 13 amino acids. The chain's CDR3 is CASSTGEGYGYTF. In DNA, the CDR3 is TGTGCCAGCTCGACAGGGGAAGGATATGGCTACACCTTC.

The table lists this clone with a few counts. This chain connects TRBV7-9 to TRBJ1-1; 9 positions match TRBD1. Germline assignment: CDR1 SEHNR and CDR2 FQNEAQ (reference sequence). The CDR3 is made up of 15 amino acids. Germline trimming cut 3 bases from V and 1 base from J; bases unmatched to any gene: 3. This CDR3 is CASSLRTGANTEAFF. Written as DNA, the CDR3 is TGTGCCAGCAGCTTGAGGACAGGGGCGAACACTGAAGCTTTCTTT.

In this sample, this clone turned up a few times. This chain connects TRBV5-4 to TRBJ2-1; 13 bases agree with TRBD2. The trim removed 0 bases at V and 6 bases at J, leaving 3 bases unmatched. CDR3 length equals 16 residues. CDR1 and CDR2 from the germline V gene are SGHNT and YYREEE (reference sequence). CDR3 in DNA: TGTGCCAGCAGCTTGGCCGGGACTAGCGGGGTCAATGAGCAGTTCTTC. This encodes CASSLAGTSGVNEQFF.

The chain uses TRBV7-2 and TRBJ2-7; a possible D gene is TRBD2 (6 bases). V dropped 4 bases and J dropped 0 bases, with 13 bases sitting between them. From germline, CDR1 is SGHTA and CDR2 FQGNSA. This CDR3 comprises 15 residues. CDR3 residues: CASSSAGGNSYEQYF. CDR3 nucleotides: TGTGCCAGCAGCTCCGCTGGGGGGAACTCCTACGAGCAGTACTTC.

This clone was seen a few times. The genes are TRBV5-6 and TRBJ2-5; D possibly corresponds to TRBD1 (5 bases). V was clipped by 2 bases and J by 4 bases, with 12 bases between them. CDR1 SGHDT and CDR2 YYEEEE come from the germline V gene. The CDR3 spans 14 residues. The chain's CDR3 is CASSFAGSRETQYF. DNA of the CDR3: TGTGCCAGCAGCTTCGCAGGGTCCAGAGAGACCCAGTACTTC.

The DNA for the CDR3 is TGTGCCAGCAGCCCGACAGGCGGGAACACGTCCTACGAGCAGTACTTC. Its protein product is CASSPTGGNTSYEQYF. The chain links TRBV6-8 to TRBJ2-7; D tentatively reads TRBD1 or TRBD2 (6 bases each). Trimming stripped 6 bases from V and 1 base from J, with 19 bases between. CDR3 length equals 16 residues. Germline V gene lookup returns CDR1 MNHGY and CDR2 SAAAGT.

This chain uses TRBV30 with TRBJ2-3, with TRBD2 matching over 12 bases. The CDR3 has 18 residues. J lost 0 bases, V lost 3 bases, and 10 bases had no gene match. Germline V CDR1 and CDR2: GTSNPN, SVGIG (reference sequence). CDR3 sequence (DNA): TGTGCCTGGAGCCTGGGACTAGCGGGCGACACTAGCACAGATACGCAGTATTTT. Translating gives CAWSLGLAGDTSTDTQYF.